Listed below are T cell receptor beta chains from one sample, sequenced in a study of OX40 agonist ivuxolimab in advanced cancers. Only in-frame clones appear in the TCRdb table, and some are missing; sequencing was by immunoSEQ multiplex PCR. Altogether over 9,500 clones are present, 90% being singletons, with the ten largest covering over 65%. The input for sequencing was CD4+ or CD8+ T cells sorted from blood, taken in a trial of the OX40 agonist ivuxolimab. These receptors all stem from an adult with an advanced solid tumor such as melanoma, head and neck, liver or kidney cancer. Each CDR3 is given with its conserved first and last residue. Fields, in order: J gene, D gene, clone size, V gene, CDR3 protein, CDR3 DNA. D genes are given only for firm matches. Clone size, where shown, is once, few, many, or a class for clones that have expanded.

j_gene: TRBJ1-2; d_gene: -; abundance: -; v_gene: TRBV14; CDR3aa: CASSQYTTGYGYTF; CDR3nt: TGTGCCAGCAGCCAATATACCACTGGCTATGGCTACACCTTC
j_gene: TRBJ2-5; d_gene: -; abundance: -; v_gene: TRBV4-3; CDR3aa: CASSQYPGEETQYF; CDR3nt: TGCGCCAGCAGCCAGTACCCCGGGGAAGAGACCCAGTACTTC
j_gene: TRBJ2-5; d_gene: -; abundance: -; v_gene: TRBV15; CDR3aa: CATSTYGGLQETQYF; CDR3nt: TGTGCCACCAGCACCTATGGGGGGCTGCAAGAGACCCAGTACTTC
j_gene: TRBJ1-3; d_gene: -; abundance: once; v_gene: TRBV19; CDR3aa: CASSWTENSGNTIYF; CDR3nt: TGTGCCAGTAGTTGGACGGAGAACTCTGGAAACACCATATATTTT
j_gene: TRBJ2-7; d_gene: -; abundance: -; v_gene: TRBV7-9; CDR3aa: CASSYQGGTYEQYF; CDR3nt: TGTGCCAGCAGCTACCAGGGGGGGACCTACGAGCAGTACTTC
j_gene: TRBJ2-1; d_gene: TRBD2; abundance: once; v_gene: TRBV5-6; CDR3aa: CASSWATSGNEQFF; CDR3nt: TGTGCCAGCAGCTGGGCGACTAGCGGGAATGAGCAGTTCTTC
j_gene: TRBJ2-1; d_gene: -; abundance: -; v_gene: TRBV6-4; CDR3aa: CASMVSGEGNEQFF; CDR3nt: TGTGCCAGCATGGTCAGCGGAGAGGGAAATGAGCAGTTCTTC
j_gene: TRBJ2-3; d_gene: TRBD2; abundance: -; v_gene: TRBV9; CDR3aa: CASSVGLAGVLVF; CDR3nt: TGTGCCAGCAGCGTAGGACTAGCGGGGGTCTTGGTGTTT
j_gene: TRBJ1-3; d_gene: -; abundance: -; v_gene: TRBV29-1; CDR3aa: CSVDDGDGNTIYF; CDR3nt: TGCAGCGTTGACGATGGGGATGGAAACACCATATATTTT
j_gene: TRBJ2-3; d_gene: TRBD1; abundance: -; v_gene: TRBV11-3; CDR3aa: CASSGYPTGASTDTQYF; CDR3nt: TGTGCCAGCAGCGGCTACCCCACAGGGGCGAGCACAGATACGCAGTATTTT
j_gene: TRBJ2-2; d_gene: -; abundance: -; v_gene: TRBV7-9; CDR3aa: CASSPFGTGELFF; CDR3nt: TGTGCCAGCAGCCCCTTTGGGACCGGGGAGCTGTTTTTT
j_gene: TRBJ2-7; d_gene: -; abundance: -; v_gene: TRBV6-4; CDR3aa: CASSGPGRPMGRAYEQYF; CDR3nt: TGTGCCAGCAGTGGTCCGGGACGCCCGATGGGTAGGGCCTACGAGCAGTACTTC
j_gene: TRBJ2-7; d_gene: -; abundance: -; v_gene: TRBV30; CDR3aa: CACSDYSSSHEQYF; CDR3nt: TGTGCCTGTAGTGACTACTCGTCTTCCCACGAGCAGTACTTC
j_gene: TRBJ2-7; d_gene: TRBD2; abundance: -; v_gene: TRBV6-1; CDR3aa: CASSVAGPYEQYF; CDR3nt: TGTGCCAGCAGCGTAGCGGGACCTTACGAGCAGTACTTC
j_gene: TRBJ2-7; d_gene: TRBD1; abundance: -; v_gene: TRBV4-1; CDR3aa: CASSQPSDRGLYEQYF; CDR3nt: TGCGCCAGCAGCCAACCCTCTGACAGGGGGCTCTACGAGCAGTACTTC
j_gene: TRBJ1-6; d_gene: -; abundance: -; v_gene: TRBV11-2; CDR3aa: CASSASGSSYNSPLHF; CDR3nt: TGTGCCAGCAGCGCCAGCGGGAGCTCCTATAATTCACCCCTCCACTTT
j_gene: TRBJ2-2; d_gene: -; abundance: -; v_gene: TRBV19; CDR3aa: CASSIGGGNTGELFF; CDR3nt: TGTGCCAGTAGTATAGGAGGGGGTAACACCGGGGAGCTGTTTTTT
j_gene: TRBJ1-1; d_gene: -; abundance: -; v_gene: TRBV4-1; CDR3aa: CASSGLQQYTEAFF; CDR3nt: TGCGCCAGCAGCGGATTACAGCAGTACACTGAAGCTTTCTTT
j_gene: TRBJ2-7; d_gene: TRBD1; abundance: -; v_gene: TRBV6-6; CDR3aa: CASSYSGTGTYEQYF; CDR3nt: TGTGCCAGCAGTTACTCGGGGACAGGTACCTACGAGCAGTACTTC
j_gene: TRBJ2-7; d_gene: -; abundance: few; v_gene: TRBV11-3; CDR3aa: CASSPLPGPYEQYF; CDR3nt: TGTGCCAGCAGCCCTCTCCCAGGACCCTACGAGCAGTACTTC
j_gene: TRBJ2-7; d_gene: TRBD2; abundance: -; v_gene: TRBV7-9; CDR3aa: CASSSGLAAYEQYF; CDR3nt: TGTGCCAGCAGCTCTGGACTAGCGGCCTACGAGCAGTACTTC
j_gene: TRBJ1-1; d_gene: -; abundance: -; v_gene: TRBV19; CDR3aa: CASSAGPEAFF; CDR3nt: TGTGCCAGTAGTGCTGGGCCTGAAGCTTTCTTT
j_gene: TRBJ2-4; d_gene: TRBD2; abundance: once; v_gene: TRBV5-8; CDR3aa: CASSLGTSGGPDIQYF; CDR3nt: TGTGCCAGCAGCTTGGGGACTAGCGGGGGTCCTGACATTCAGTACTTC
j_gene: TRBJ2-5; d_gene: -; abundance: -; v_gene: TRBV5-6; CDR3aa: CASSPQGGHETQYF; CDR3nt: TGTGCCAGCAGCCCTCAGGGGGGCCATGAGACCCAGTACTTC
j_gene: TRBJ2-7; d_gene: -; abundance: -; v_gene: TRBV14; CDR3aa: CASSQGGPHEQYF; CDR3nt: TGTGCCAGCAGCCAAGGGGGCCCTCACGAGCAGTACTTC
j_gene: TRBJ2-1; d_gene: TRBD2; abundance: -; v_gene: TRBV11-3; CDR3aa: CASGTSGGYEQFF; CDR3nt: TGTGCCAGCGGAACTAGCGGGGGTTATGAGCAGTTCTTC
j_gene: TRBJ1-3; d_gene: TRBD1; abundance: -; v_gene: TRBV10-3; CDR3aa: CAIRGDRDSGNTIYF; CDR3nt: TGTGCCATCAGAGGAGACAGGGACTCTGGAAACACCATATATTTT
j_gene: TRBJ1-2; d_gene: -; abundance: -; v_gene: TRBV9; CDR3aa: CASSGQISYGYTF; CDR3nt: TGTGCCAGCAGCGGACAAATCTCTTATGGCTACACCTTC
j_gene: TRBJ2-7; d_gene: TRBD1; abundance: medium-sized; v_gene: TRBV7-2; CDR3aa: CASSPWTGAYEQYF; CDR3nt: TGTGCCAGCAGCCCATGGACAGGGGCCTACGAGCAGTACTTC
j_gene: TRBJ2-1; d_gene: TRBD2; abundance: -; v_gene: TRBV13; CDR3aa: CASSLVASKAGGEDEQFF; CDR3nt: TGTGCCAGCAGCTTAGTGGCCTCTAAGGCGGGAGGGGAGGATGAGCAGTTCTTC
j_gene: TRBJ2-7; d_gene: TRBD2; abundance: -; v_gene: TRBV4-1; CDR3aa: CASSQGGLAGDTYEQYF; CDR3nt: TGCGCCAGCAGCCAGGGCGGACTAGCGGGAGACACCTACGAGCAGTACTTC
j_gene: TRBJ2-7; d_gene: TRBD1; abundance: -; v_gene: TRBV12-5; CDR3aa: CASGFPTGLYEQYF; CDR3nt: TGTGCTAGTGGTTTCCCGACAGGGCTCTACGAGCAGTACTTC
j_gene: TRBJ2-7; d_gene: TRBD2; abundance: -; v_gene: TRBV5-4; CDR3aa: CASSWGTSGRYEQYF; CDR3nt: TGTGCCAGCAGCTGGGGGACTAGCGGGAGGTACGAGCAGTACTTC
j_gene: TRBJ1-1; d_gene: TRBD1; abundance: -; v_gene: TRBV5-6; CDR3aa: CASSLGGTVNTEAFF; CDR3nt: TGTGCCAGCAGCTTGGGAGGGACAGTGAACACTGAAGCTTTCTTT
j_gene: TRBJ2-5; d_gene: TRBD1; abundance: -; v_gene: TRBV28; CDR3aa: CASSLWRGTGRDQETQYF; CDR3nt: TGTGCCAGCAGTTTATGGAGGGGGACAGGCAGGGACCAAGAGACCCAGTACTTC
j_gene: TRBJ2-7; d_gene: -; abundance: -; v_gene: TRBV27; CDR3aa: CASSLAQPRGYEQYF; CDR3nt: TGTGCCAGCAGTTTAGCCCAGCCAAGGGGATACGAGCAGTACTTC
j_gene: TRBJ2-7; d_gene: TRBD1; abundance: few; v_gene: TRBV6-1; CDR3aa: CASSFAGTAHEQYF; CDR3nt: TGTGCCAGCAGTTTCGCCGGGACAGCCCACGAGCAGTACTTC
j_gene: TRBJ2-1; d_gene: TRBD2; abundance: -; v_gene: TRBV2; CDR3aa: CASSELAGVGDEQFF; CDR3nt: TGTGCCAGCAGTGAACTAGCGGGAGTGGGTGATGAGCAGTTCTTC
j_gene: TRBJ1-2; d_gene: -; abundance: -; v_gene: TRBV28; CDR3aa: CASSPAGTTNYGYTF; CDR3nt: TGTGCCAGCTCCCCTGCCGGGACAACTAACTATGGCTACACCTTC
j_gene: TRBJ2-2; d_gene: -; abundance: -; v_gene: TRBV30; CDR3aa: CASTGVSDTGELFF; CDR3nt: TGTGCCTCAACGGGGGTCTCAGACACCGGGGAGCTGTTTTTT
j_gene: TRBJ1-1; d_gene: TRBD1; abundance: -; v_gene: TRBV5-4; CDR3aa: CASSLGPTGATEAFF; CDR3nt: TGTGCCAGCAGCTTGGGGCCTACAGGGGCCACTGAAGCTTTCTTT